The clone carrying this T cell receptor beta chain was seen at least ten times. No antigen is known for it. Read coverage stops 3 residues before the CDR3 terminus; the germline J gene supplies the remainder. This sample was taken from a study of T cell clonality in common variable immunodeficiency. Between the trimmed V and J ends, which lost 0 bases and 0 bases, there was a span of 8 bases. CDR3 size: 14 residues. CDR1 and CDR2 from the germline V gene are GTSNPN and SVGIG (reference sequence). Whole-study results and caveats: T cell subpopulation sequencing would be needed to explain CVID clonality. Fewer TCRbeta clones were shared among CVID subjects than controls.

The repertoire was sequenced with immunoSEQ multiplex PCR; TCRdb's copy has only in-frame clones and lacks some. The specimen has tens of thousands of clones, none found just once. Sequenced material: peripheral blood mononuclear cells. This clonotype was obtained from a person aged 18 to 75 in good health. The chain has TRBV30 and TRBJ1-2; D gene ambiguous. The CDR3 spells CAWSVPEANYGYTF. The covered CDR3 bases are TGTGCCTGGAGTGTACCAGAAGCTAACTATGGC.